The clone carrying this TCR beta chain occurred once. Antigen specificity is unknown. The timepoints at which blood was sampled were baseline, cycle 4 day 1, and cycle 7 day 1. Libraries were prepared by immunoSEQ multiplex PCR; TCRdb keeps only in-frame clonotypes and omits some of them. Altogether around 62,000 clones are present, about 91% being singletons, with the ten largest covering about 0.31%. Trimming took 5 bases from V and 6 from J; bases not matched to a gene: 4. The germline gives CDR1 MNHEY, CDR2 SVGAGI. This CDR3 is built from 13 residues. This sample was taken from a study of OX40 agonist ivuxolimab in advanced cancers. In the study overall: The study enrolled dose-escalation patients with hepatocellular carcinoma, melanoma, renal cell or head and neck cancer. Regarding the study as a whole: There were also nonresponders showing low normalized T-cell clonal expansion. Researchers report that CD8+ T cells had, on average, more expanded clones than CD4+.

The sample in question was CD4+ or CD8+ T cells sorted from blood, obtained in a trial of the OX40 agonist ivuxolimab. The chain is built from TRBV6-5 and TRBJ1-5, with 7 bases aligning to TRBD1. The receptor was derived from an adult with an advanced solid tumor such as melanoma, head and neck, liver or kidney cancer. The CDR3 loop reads CASSATGRQPQHF. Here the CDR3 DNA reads TGTGCCAGCAGTGCGACAGGGCGTCAGCCCCAGCATTTT.